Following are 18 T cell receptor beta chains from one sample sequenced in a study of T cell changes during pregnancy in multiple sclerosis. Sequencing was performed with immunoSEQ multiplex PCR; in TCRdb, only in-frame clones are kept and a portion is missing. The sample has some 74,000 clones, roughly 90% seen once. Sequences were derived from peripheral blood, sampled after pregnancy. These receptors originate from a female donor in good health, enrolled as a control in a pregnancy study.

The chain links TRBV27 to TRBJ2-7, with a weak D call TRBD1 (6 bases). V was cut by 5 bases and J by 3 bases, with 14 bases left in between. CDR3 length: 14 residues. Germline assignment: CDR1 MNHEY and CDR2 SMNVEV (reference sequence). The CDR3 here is CASSTKTGFYEQYF. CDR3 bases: TGTGCCAGCAGTACCAAAACAGGGTTCTACGAGCAGTACTTC.

CDR3 sequence reads: CASSFSRGGYNEQFF. For the CDR3, the DNA is TGCGCCAGCAGCTTCTCGCGGGGAGGATACAATGAGCAGTTCTTC. The chain uses TRBV5-1 and TRBJ2-1; perhaps TRBD2 as D (6 bases). The germline CDR1 and CDR2 sequences are SGHRS and YFSETQ. This CDR3 contains 15 residues. The ends were cut back, 2 bases at V and 4 bases at J, with 13 bases in the middle. Combining the CDR3 with reference TRBV5-1 and TRBJ2-1 gives the whole variable domain KAGVTQTPRYLIKTRGQQVTLSCSPISGHRSVSWYQQTPGQGLQFLFEYFSETQRNKGNFPGRFSGRQFSNSRSEMNVSTLELGDSALYLCASSFSRGGYNEQFFGPGTRLTVL.

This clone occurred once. The CDR3 region is CASSSGQRAYEQYF. In DNA form, the CDR3 reads TGTGCCAGCAGCTCGGGACAGAGAGCCTACGAGCAGTACTTC. The chain has TRBV5-8 and TRBJ2-7; TRBD1 matches at 7 bases. Germline-derived CDR1 and CDR2 are SGHTS and YDEGEE. Trimming removed 3 bases from V and 2 bases from J; junction bases left unmatched: 5. The CDR3 is 14 residues long.

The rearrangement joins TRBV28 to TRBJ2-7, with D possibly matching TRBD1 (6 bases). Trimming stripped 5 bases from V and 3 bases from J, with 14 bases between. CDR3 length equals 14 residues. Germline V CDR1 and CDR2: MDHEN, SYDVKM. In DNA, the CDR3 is TGTGCCAGCAGTCCTGGGGGCGGAGACTACGAGCAGTACTTC. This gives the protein CASSPGGGDYEQYF. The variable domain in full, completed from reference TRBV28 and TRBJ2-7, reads DVKVTQSSRYLVKRTGEKVFLECVQDMDHENMFWYRQDPGLGLRLIYFSYDVKMKEKGDIPEGYSVSREKKERFSLILESASTNQTSMYLCASSPGGGDYEQYFGPGTRLTVT.

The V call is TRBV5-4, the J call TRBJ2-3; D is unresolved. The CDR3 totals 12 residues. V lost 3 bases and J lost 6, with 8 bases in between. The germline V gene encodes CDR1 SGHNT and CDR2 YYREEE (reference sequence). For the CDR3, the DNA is TGTGCCAGCAGCTCGTCCGGGGATACGCAGTATTTT. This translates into CASSSSGDTQYF.

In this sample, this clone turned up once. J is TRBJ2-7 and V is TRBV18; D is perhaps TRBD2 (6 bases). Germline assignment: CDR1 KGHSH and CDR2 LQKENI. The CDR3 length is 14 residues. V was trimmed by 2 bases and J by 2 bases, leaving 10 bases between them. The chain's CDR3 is CASSPRDSTYEQYF. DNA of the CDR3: TGTGCCAGCTCACCAAGGGACTCCACCTACGAGCAGTACTTC.

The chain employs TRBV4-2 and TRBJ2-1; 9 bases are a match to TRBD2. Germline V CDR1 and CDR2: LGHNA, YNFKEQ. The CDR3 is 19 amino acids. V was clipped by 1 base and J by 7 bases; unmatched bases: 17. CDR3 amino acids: CASSQGGTSQGIGRNEQFF. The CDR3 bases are TGTGCCAGCAGCCAAGGAGGGACTAGCCAAGGTATTGGAAGGAATGAGCAGTTCTTC.

The CDR3 DNA reads as TGTGCCAGCATGGACAGGGATCGCTCCTACGAGCAGTACTTC. Translation: CASMDRDRSYEQYF. The rearrangement links TRBV2 to TRBJ2-7; 8 positions agree with TRBD1. Germline assignment: CDR1 SNHLY and CDR2 FYNNEI. Trimming took 7 bases from V and 0 from J; bases not matched to a gene: 5. This CDR3 region has 14 residues. The whole variable domain, remainder taken from reference TRBV2 and TRBJ2-7, is EPEVTQTPSHQVTQMGQEVILRCVPISNHLYFYWYRQILGQKVEFLVSFYNNEISEKSEIFDDQFSVERPDGSNFTLKIRSTKLEDSAMYFCASMDRDRSYEQYFGPGTRLTVT.

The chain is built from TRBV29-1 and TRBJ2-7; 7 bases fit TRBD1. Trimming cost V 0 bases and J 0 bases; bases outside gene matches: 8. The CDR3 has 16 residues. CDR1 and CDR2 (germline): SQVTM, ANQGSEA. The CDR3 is CSVEDPETGNSYEQYF. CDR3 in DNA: TGCAGCGTTGAAGATCCCGAGACAGGGAACTCCTACGAGCAGTACTTC.

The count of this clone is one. Here the CDR3 reads CASSHSGGVDTGELFF. The CDR3 DNA reads as TGTGCCAGCAGCCACAGCGGGGGAGTCGACACCGGGGAGCTGTTTTTT. The genes are TRBV4-2 and TRBJ2-2; 8 bases map to TRBD2. Germline CDR1 LGHNA, CDR2 YNFKEQ. This CDR3 is 16 amino acids long. V shed 3 bases and J 3 bases; nucleotides not matched to a gene: 6.

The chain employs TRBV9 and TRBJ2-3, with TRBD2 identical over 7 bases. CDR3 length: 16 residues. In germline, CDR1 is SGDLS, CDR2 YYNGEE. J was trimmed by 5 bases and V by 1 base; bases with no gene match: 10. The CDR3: CASSVLITSAEDTQYF. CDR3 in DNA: TGTGCCAGCAGCGTACTGATAACTAGCGCGGAAGATACGCAGTATTTT.

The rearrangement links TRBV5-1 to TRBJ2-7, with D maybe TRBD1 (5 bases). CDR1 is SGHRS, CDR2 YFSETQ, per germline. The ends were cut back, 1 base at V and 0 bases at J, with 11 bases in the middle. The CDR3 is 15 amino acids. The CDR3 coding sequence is TGCGCCAGCAGCTTGAGGGGCCCCAGCTCCTACGAGCAGTACTTC. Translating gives CASSLRGPSSYEQYF.

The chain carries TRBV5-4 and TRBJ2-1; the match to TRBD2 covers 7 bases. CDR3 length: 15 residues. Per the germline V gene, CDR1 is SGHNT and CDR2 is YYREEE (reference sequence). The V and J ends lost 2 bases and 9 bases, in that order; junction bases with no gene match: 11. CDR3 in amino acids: CASSLPAPGGGEQFF. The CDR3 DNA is TGTGCCAGCAGCTTACCGGCCCCGGGGGGAGGTGAGCAGTTCTTC.

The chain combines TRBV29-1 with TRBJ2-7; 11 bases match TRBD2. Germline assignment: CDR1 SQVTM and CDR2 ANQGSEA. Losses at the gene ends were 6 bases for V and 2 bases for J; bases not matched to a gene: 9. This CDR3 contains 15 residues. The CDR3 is CSVQTLAGGPYEQYF. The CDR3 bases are TGCAGCGTCCAGACCCTAGCGGGAGGCCCCTACGAGCAGTACTTC.

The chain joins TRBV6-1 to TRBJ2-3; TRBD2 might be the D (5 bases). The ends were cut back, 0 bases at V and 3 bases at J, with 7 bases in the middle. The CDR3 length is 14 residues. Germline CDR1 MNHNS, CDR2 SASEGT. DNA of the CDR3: TGTGCCAGCAGTGAAGCCCCGGGGACAGATACGCAGTATTTT. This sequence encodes CASSEAPGTDTQYF.

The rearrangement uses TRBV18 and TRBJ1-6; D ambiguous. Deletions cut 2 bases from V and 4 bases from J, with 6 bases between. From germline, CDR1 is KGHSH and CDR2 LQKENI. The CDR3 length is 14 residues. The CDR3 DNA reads TGTGCCAGCTCACCAACACAGTATAATTCACCCCTCCACTTT. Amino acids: CASSPTQYNSPLHF. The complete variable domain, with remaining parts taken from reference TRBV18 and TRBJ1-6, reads NAGVMQNPRHLVRRRGQEARLRCSPMKGHSHVYWYRQLPEEGLKFMVYLQKENIIDESGMPKERFSAEFPKEGPSILRIQQVVRGDSAAYFCASSPTQYNSPLHFGNGTRLTVT.

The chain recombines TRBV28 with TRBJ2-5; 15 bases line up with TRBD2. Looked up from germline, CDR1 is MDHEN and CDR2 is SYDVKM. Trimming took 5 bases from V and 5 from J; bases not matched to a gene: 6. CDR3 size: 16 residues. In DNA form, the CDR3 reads TGTGCCAGCAGTCCCGCCGGACTAGCGGGGGGGGAGACCCAGTACTTC. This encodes CASSPAGLAGGETQYF.

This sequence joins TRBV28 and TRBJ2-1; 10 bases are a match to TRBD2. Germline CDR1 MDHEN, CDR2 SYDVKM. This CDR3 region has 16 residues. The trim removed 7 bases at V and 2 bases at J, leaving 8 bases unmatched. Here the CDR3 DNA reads TGTGCCAGCAAAAGCCTAGCGGGAGTCCCCTACAATGAGCAGTTCTTC. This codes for CASKSLAGVPYNEQFF.